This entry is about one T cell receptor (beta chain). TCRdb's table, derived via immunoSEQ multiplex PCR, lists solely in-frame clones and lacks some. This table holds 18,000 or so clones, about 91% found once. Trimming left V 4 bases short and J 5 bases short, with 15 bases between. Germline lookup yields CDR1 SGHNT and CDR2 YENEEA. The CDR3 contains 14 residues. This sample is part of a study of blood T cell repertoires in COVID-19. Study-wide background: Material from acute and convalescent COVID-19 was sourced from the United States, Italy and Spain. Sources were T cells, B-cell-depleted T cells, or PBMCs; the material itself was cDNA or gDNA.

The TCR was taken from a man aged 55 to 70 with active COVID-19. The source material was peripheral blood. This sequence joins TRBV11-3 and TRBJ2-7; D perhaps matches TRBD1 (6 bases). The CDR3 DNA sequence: TGTGCCAGCAGCTCGAGGGACACCCTCCACGAGCAGTACTTC. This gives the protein CASSSRDTLHEQYF. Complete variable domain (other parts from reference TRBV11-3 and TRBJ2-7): EAGVVQSPRYKIIEKKQPVAFWCNPISGHNTLYWYLQNLGQGPELLIRYENEEAVDDSQLPKDRFSAERLKGVDSTLKIQPAELGDSAVYLCASSSRDTLHEQYFGPGTRLTVT.